The T cell receptor (beta chain) described here comes from a study of cytomegalovirus exposure and HLA in healthy donors. Overall study results and limits: In the roughly 120 validation repertoires, a later analysis found that first-cohort TCR clusters tended to co-occur. Testing in vitro showed a few CMV-associated chains specific for CMV antigens.

The repertoire was sequenced with immunoSEQ multiplex PCR; TCRdb's copy has only in-frame clones and lacks some. This table holds about 110,000 clones, 70% to 90% found once. Of note for this clone: Its antigen is not known.

The clonotype was recovered from a woman between 18 and 29 years old in good health and CMV-seronegative. Sequenced input: PBMCs.

The CDR3 DNA is TGTGCCAGCAGTTTTAGAACAGGGGGGTTCTTTAGCTATGGCTACACCTTC. Translation gives CASSFRTGGFFSYGYTF. This sequence joins TRBV28 and TRBJ1-2; 8 bases fit TRBD1. The CDR3 has 17 residues. The junction had 13 bases not matched to a gene; V was cut back by 3 bases and J by 4 bases. Per the germline V gene, CDR1 is MDHEN and CDR2 is SYDVKM.